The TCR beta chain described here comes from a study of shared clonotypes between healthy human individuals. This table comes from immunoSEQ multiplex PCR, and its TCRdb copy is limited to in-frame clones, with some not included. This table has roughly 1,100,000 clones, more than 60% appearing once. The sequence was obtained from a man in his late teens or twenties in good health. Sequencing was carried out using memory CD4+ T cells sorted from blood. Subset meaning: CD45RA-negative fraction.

The CDR3 loop reads CASSEDPGTDTQYF. CDR3 in DNA: TGTGCCAGCAGTGAAGACCCGGGAACAGATACGCAGTATTTT. This chain uses TRBV6-1 with TRBJ2-3; possible D gene TRBD2, 5 bases. Deletions cut 1 base from V and 3 bases from J, with 8 bases between. Germline CDR1 reads MNHNS; CDR2 reads SASEGT. CDR3 length: 14 amino acids.